The source of this T cell receptor beta chain is a study of blood T cell repertoires in COVID-19. Across the study: Researchers got acute and convalescent COVID-19 samples from the United States, Italy and Spain.

The CDR3 totals 14 residues. The germline V gene has CDR1 LNHNV and CDR2 YYDKDF (reference sequence). J gave up 2 bases and V 3 bases, and 2 bases lay outside the gene matches. Clones were read by immunoSEQ multiplex PCR, and TCRdb kept only the in-frame ones, dropping some. The table lists approximately 200,000 clones, approximately 86% of them singletons. Sequenced material: peripheral blood. This TCR derives from an older man with active or convalescent COVID-19. The V call is TRBV15, the J call TRBJ2-3, with TRBD2 matching over 7 bases. In DNA form, the CDR3 reads TGTGCCACCAGCAGCCGGGACTACACAGATACGCAGTATTTT. As protein: CATSSRDYTDTQYF. Complete variable domain (other parts from reference TRBV15 and TRBJ2-3): DAMVIQNPRYQVTQFGKPVTLSCSQTLNHNVMYWYQQKSSQAPKLLFHYYDKDFNNEADTPDNFQSRRPNTSFCFLDIRSPGLGDTAMYLCATSSRDYTDTQYFGPGTRLTVL.